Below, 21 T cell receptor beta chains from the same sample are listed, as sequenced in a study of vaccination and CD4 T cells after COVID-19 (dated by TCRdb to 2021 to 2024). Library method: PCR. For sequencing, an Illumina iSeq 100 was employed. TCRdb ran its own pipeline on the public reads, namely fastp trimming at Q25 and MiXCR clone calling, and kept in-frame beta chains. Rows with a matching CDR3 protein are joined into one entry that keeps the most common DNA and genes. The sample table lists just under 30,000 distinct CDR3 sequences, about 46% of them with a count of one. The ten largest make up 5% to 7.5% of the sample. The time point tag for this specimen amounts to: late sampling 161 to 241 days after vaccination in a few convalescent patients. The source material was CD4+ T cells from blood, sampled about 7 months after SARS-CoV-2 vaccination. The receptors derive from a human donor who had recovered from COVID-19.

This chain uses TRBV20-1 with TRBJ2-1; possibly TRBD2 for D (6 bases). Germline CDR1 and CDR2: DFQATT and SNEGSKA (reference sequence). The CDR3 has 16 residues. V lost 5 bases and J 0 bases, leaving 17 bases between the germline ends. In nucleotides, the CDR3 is TGCAGTGCTCTCACGGCGGGGACTCGCTCCTACAATGAGCAGTTCTTC. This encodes CSALTAGTRSYNEQFF.

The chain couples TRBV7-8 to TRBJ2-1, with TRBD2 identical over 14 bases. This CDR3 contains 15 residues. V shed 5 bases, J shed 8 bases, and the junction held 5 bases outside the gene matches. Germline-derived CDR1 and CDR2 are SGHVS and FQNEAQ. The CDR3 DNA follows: TGTGCCAGCAGCGCCGGGACTAGCGGGAGTCATGAGCAGTTCTTC. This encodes CASSAGTSGSHEQFF. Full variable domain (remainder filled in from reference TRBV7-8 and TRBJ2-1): GAGVSQSPRYKVAKRGQDVALRCDPISGHVSLFWYQQALGQGPEFLTYFQNEAQLDKSGLPSDRFFAERPEGSVSTLKIQRTQQEDSAVYLCASSAGTSGSHEQFFGPGTRLTVL.

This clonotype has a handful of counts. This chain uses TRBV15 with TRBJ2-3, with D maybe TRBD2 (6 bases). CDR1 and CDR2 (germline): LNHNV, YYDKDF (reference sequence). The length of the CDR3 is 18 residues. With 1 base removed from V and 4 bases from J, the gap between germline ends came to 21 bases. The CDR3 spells CATSRGTDTSIIADTQYF. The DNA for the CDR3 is TGTGCCACCAGCAGAGGCACAGACACTAGCATAATCGCAGATACGCAGTATTTT.

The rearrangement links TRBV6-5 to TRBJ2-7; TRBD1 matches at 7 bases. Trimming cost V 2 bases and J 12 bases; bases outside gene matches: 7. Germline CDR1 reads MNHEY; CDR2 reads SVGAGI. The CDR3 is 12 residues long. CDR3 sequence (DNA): TGTGCCAGCAGTTACCGAACTGGACAGGCGTACTTC. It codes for CASSYRTGQAYF.

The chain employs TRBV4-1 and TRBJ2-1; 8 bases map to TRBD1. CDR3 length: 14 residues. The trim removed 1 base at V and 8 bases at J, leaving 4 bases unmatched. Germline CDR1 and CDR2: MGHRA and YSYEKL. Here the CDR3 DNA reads TGCGCCAGCAGCCAAGGGACAGGGCGTGATGAGCAGTTCTTC. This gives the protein CASSQGTGRDEQFF.

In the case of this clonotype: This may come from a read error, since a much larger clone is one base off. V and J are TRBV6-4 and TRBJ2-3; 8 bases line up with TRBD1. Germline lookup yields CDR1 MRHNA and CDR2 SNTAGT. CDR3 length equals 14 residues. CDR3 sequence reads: CANSDRGTTDTQYF. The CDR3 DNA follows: TGTGCCAACAGTGACAGGGGAACCACAGATACGCAGTATTTT.

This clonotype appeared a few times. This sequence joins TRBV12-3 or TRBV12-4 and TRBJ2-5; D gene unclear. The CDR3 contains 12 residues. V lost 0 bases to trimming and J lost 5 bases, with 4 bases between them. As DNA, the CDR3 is TGTGCCAGCAGTTTAGCGCCGGAGACCCAGTACTTC. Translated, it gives CASSLAPETQYF.

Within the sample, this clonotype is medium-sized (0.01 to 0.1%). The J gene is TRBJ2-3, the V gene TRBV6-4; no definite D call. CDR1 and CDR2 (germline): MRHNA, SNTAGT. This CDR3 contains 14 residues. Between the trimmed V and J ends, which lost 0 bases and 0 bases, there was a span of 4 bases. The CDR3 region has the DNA TGTGCCAGCAGTGACTCGGACAGCACAGATACGCAGTATTTT. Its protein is CASSDSDSTDTQYF.

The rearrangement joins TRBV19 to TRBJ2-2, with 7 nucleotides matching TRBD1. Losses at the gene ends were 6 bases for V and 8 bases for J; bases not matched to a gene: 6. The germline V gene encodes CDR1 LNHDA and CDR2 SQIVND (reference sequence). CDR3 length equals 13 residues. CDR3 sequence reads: CASRGQVMGELFF. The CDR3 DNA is TGTGCCAGTAGAGGACAGGTTATGGGGGAGCTGTTTTTT.

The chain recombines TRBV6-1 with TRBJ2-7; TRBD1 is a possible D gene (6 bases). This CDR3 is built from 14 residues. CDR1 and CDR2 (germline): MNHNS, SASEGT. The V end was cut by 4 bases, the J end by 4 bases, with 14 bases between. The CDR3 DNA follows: TGTGCCAGCAGTGTGGGGGCCCTCTCGTACGAGCAGTACTTC. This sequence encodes CASSVGALSYEQYF.

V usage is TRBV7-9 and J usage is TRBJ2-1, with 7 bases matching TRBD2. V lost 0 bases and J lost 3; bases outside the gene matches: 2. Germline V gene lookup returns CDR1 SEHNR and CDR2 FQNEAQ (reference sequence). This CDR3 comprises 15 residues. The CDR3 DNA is TGTGCCAGCAGCTTAGCGGCGGGAGTCTACAATGAGCAGTTCTTC. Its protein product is CASSLAAGVYNEQFF.

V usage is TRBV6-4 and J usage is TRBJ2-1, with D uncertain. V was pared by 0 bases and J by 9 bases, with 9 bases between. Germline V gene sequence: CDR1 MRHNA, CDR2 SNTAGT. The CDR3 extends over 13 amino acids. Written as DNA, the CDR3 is TGTGCCAGCAGTGACTCGTTTGAGGCTGAGCAGTTCTTC. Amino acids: CASSDSFEAEQFF.

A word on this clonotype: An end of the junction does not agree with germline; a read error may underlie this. CDR3 sequence (DNA): TGTGCCGCCAGTGATCTCGGGACAGGGGTAGACTTCATTCCCGGGGAGCTGTTTTTT. Amino acid sequence: CAASDLGTGVDFIPGELFF. The chain recombines TRBV24-1 with TRBJ2-2; 10 bases line up with TRBD1. The CDR3 spans 19 residues. The germline gives CDR1 KGHDR, CDR2 SFDVKD.

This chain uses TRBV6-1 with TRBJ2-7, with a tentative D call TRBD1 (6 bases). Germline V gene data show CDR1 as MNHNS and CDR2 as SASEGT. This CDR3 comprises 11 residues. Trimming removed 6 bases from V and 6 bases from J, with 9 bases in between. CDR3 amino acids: CASSRGPEQYF. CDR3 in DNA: TGTGCCAGCAGCAGGGGCCCCGAGCAGTACTTC.

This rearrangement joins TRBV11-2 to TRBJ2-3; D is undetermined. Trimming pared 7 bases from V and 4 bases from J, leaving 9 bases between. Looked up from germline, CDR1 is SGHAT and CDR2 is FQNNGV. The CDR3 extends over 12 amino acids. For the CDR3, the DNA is TGTGCCAGCAATGTCGGTCCAGATACGCAGTATTTT. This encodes CASNVGPDTQYF.

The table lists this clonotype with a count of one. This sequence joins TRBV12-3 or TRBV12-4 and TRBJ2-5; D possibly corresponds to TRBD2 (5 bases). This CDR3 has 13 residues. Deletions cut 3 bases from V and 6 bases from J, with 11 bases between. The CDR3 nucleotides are TGTGCCAGCAGTTTCTCCCCGGGAAAGACCCAGTACTTC. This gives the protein CASSFSPGKTQYF.

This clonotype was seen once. For the CDR3, the DNA is TGTGCCAGCAGCACCGACAGCAACTATGGCTACACCTTC. Translation gives CASSTDSNYGYTF. This chain uses TRBV6-1 with TRBJ1-2, with a possible D match to TRBD1 (5 bases). V gave up 6 bases and J gave up 2 bases, with 10 bases separating them. The V gene's germline CDR1 is MNHNS and CDR2 SASEGT. CDR3 length: 13 residues.

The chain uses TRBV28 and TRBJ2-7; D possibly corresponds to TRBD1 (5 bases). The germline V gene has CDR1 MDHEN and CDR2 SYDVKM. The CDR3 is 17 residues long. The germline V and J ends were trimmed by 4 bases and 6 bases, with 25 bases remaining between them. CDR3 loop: CASSSWGGWGDESEQYF. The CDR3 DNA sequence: TGTGCCAGCAGTTCATGGGGTGGGTGGGGCGATGAGAGCGAGCAGTACTTC.

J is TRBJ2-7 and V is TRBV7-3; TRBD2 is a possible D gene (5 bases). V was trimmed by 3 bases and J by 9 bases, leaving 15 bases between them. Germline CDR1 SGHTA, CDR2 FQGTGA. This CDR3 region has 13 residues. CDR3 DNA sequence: TGTGCCAGCAGCTTGACTGCGACTGCGGGGCAGTACTTC. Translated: CASSLTATAGQYF. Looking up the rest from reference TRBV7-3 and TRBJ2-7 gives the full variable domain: GAGVSQTPSNKVTEKGKYVELRCDPISGHTALYWYRQSLGQGPEFLIYFQGTGAADDSGLPNDRFFAVRPEGSVSTLKIQRTERGDSAVYLCASSLTATAGQYFGPGTRLTVT.

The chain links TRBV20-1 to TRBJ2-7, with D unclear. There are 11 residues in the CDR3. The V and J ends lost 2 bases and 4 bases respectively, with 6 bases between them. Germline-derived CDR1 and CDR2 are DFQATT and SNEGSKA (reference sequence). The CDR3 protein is CSARHTYEQYF. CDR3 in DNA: TGCAGTGCTAGACACACATACGAGCAGTACTTC.

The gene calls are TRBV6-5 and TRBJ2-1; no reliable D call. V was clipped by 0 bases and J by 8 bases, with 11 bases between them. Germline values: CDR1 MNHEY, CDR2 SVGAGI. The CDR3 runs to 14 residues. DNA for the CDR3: TGTGCCAGCAGTTACTCGAGTGATGCCGATGAGCAGTTCTTC. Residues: CASSYSSDADEQFF.